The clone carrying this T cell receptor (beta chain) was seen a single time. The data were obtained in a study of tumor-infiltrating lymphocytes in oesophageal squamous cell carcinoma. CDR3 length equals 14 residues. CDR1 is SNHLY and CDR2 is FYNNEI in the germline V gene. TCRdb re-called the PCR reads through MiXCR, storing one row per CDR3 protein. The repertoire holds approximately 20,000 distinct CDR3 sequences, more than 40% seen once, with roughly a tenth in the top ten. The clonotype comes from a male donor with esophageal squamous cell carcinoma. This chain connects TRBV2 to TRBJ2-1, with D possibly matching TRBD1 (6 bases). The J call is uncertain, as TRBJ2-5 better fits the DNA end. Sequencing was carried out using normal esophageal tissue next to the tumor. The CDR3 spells CASSVNRVVETQYF. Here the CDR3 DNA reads TGTGCCAGCAGTGTAAACAGGGTGGTAGAGACCCAGTACTTC.